This T cell receptor beta chain came from a study of cytotoxic CD8 clonotypes in ibrutinib-treated CLL. Turning to the study itself: The response samples were taken once patients had been treated for a median of about 12 months, range 6 to 36. General observations from the study: At ibrutinib response, clonality increased, and at progression it declined back toward baseline.

Profiling relied on immunoSEQ multiplex PCR, and the TCRdb table lists in-frame clones only, not all of them. The repertoire has a few hundred thousand clones, 70% to 80% of them found once; the top ten carry roughly 7%. On this clone: Its specificity is unknown.

The starting material was PBMCs, obtained before ibrutinib treatment. The clonotype originates from a human donor with chronic lymphocytic leukemia.

DNA of the CDR3: TGTGCCAGCAGTTACTCGACAGGGGAGAGGTTTTTT. Its translation is CASSYSTGERFF. The V call is TRBV6-6, the J call TRBJ1-4, with 8 positions matching TRBD1. The CDR3 is 12 amino acids. With V trimmed by 0 bases and J by 16 bases, 4 bases remained unmatched. CDR1 is MNHNY and CDR2 is SVGAGI in the germline V gene (reference sequence).